These T cell receptor beta chains were read from a single sample in a study of blood T cell repertoires in COVID-19. Generated by immunoSEQ multiplex PCR, the TCRdb table keeps only in-frame clones and is missing some. This table holds 190,000 or so clones, around 85% found once. The sequenced material came from peripheral blood. The origin of the receptors is a woman over 75 with acute or convalescent COVID-19. CDR3s include the opening cysteine and the closing phenylalanine or tryptophan. The D gene is left open where the match is weak. Expanded clones get a size class; other rows say once, few or many, or leave the size out.

clone size: -
J gene: TRBJ2-3
D gene: -
V gene: TRBV5-4
CDR3 protein: CASSLVLRGGGTDTQYF
CDR3 DNA: TGTGCCAGCAGCTTGGTACTTCGGGGAGGCGGCACAGATACGCAGTATTTT

clone size: -
J gene: TRBJ1-2
D gene: -
V gene: TRBV7-9
CDR3 protein: CASSPELQGPNYGYTF
CDR3 DNA: TGTGCCAGCAGCCCGGAGTTGCAGGGGCCGAACTATGGCTACACCTTC

clone size: -
J gene: TRBJ1-5
D gene: -
V gene: TRBV7-8
CDR3 protein: CASSLARAGGHNQPQHF
CDR3 DNA: TGTGCCAGCAGCTTAGCGCGGGCCGGGGGGCACAATCAGCCCCAGCATTTT

clone size: -
J gene: TRBJ2-1
D gene: -
V gene: TRBV6-5
CDR3 protein: CASSYFQEQFF
CDR3 DNA: TGTGCCAGCAGTTATTTTCAGGAGCAGTTCTTC

clone size: -
J gene: TRBJ1-6
D gene: -
V gene: TRBV21-1
CDR3 protein: CASSKLPRGAESYNSPLHF
CDR3 DNA: TGTGCCAGCAGCAAACTCCCCAGGGGCGCGGAGTCCTATAATTCACCCCTCCACTTT

clone size: -
J gene: TRBJ2-7
D gene: TRBD1
V gene: TRBV30
CDR3 protein: CAWSPRDRGSYEQYF
CDR3 DNA: TGTGCCTGGAGTCCCCGGGACAGGGGCTCCTACGAGCAGTACTTC

clone size: once
J gene: TRBJ2-3
D gene: TRBD2
V gene: TRBV4-3
CDR3 protein: CASSQNLAGASTDTQYF
CDR3 DNA: TGCGCCAGCAGCCAAAATCTAGCGGGAGCTAGCACAGATACGCAGTATTTT

clone size: -
J gene: TRBJ2-3
D gene: -
V gene: TRBV2
CDR3 protein: CASGKDIATQYF
CDR3 DNA: TGTGCCAGCGGGAAGGACATTGCTACGCAGTATTTT

clone size: -
J gene: TRBJ2-4
D gene: -
V gene: TRBV19
CDR3 protein: CASSIWRRGAKNIQYF
CDR3 DNA: TGTGCCAGTAGTATATGGAGGAGAGGGGCCAAAAACATTCAGTACTTC

clone size: -
J gene: TRBJ1-6
D gene: TRBD1
V gene: TRBV18
CDR3 protein: CASSPTGQVHNSPLHF
CDR3 DNA: TGTGCCAGCTCACCAACTGGACAGGTTCATAATTCACCCCTCCACTTT

clone size: -
J gene: TRBJ1-3
D gene: -
V gene: TRBV7-6
CDR3 protein: CASSLGAREISGNTIYF
CDR3 DNA: TGTGCCAGCAGCTTAGGGGCCAGGGAAATCTCTGGAAACACCATATATTTT

clone size: once
J gene: TRBJ1-1
D gene: -
V gene: TRBV18
CDR3 protein: CASSPPSVGGTEAFF
CDR3 DNA: TGTGCCAGCTCACCACCGAGTGTAGGGGGCACTGAAGCTTTCTTT

clone size: -
J gene: TRBJ1-3
D gene: -
V gene: TRBV6-5
CDR3 protein: CASRLGRGNTIYF
CDR3 DNA: TGTGCCAGCAGGCTGGGGCGGGGAAACACCATATATTTT

clone size: -
J gene: TRBJ1-1
D gene: -
V gene: TRBV4-1
CDR3 protein: CASSQVGFKAFF
CDR3 DNA: TGCGCCAGCAGCCAAGTGGGCTTTAAAGCTTTCTTT

clone size: -
J gene: TRBJ2-3
D gene: TRBD2
V gene: TRBV11-2
CDR3 protein: CASSLSRGADTQYF
CDR3 DNA: TGTGCCAGCAGCTTGAGTCGGGGGGCAGATACGCAGTATTTT

clone size: -
J gene: TRBJ1-2
D gene: TRBD1
V gene: TRBV6-5
CDR3 protein: CASRRTGGDYGYTF
CDR3 DNA: TGTGCCAGCAGGCGGACAGGGGGCGACTATGGCTACACCTTC

clone size: -
J gene: TRBJ1-3
D gene: -
V gene: TRBV12-5
CDR3 protein: CASPGVGNTIYF
CDR3 DNA: TGTGCTAGTCCCGGAGTTGGAAACACCATATATTTT

clone size: -
J gene: TRBJ2-1
D gene: TRBD2
V gene: TRBV28
CDR3 protein: CASSPPLAGDPTNEQFF
CDR3 DNA: TGTGCCAGCAGCCCGCCCCTAGCGGGAGACCCGACGAATGAGCAGTTCTTC

clone size: -
J gene: TRBJ2-7
D gene: TRBD2
V gene: TRBV5-1
CDR3 protein: CASSMLAGGPYEQYF
CDR3 DNA: TGCGCCAGCAGCATGCTAGCGGGAGGGCCCTACGAGCAGTACTTC

clone size: -
J gene: TRBJ2-7
D gene: TRBD1
V gene: TRBV7-2
CDR3 protein: CASSSRTGLVYEQYF
CDR3 DNA: TGTGCCAGCAGCTCGAGGACAGGGCTGGTGTACGAGCAGTACTTC

clone size: -
J gene: TRBJ1-6
D gene: -
V gene: TRBV7-2
CDR3 protein: CASSSSRGSPLHF
CDR3 DNA: TGTGCCAGCAGCTCCTCTCGGGGTTCACCCCTCCACTTT

clone size: -
J gene: TRBJ1-1
D gene: -
V gene: TRBV7-2
CDR3 protein: CASSSYRTHTEAFF
CDR3 DNA: TGTGCCAGCAGCTCTTACAGGACCCACACTGAAGCTTTCTTT

clone size: -
J gene: TRBJ2-1
D gene: -
V gene: TRBV7-8
CDR3 protein: CASSLVGLDYYNEQFF
CDR3 DNA: TGTGCCAGCAGCTTAGTAGGGCTGGACTACTACAATGAGCAGTTCTTC

clone size: -
J gene: TRBJ1-6
D gene: -
V gene: TRBV2
CDR3 protein: CASKNLRGNNSPLHF
CDR3 DNA: TGTGCCAGCAAAAACCTACGGGGTAATAATTCACCCCTCCACTTT